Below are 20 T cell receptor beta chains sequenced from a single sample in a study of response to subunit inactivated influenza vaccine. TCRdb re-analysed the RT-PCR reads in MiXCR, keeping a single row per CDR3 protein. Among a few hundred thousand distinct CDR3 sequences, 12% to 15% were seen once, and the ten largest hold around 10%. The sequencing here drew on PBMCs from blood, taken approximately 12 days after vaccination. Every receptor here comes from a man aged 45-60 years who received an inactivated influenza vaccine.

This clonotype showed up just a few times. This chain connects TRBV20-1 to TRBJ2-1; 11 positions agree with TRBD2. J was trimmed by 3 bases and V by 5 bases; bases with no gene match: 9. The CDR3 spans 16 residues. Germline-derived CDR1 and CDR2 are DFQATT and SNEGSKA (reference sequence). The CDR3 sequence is CSAWGLAEGVYNEQFF. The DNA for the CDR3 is TGCAGTGCTTGGGGACTAGCGGAGGGGGTCTACAATGAGCAGTTCTTC.

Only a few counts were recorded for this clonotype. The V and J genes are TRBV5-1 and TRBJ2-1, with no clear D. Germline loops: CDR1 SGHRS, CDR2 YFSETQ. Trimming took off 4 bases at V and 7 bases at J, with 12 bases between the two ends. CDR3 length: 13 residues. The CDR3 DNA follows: TGCGCCAGCAGCCCCCCACGGAAAAATGAGCAGTTCTTC. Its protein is CASSPPRKNEQFF.

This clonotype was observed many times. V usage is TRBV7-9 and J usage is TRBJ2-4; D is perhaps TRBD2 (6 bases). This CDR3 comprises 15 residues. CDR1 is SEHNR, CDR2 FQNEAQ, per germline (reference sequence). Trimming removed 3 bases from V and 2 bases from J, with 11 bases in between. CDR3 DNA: TGTGCCAGCAGCTTGCTGGGGGGTACCAAAAACATTCAGTACTTC. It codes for CASSLLGGTKNIQYF.

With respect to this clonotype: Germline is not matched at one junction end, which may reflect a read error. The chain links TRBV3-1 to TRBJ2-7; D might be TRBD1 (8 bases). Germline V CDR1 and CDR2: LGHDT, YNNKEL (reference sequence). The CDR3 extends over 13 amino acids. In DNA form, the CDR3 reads TGTGCCAGCAGCCCCCAGGGGGCGCGGGAGCAGAACTTC. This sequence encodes CASSPQGAREQNF.

The CDR3 sequence: CASSPPGNEKLFF. DNA for the CDR3: TGTGCCAGCAGCCCCCCTGGTAATGAAAAACTGTTTTTT. This chain uses TRBV14 with TRBJ1-4; no clear D. The CDR3 totals 13 residues. CDR1 is SGHDN, CDR2 FVKESK, per germline. The germline V and J ends were trimmed by 4 bases and 4 bases, with 7 bases remaining between them.

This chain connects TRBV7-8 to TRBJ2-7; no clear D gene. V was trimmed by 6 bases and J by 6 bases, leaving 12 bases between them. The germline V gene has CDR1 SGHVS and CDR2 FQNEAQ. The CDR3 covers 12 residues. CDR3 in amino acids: CASRLISSEQYF. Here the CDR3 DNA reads TGTGCCAGCAGATTAATCAGCTCCGAGCAGTACTTC.

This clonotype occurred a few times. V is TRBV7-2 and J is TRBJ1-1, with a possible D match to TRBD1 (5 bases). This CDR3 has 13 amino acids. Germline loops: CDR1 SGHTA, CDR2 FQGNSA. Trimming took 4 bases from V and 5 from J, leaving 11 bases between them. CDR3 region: CASSSNWGTEAFF. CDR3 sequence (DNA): TGTGCCAGCAGCTCGAACTGGGGGACTGAAGCTTTCTTT.

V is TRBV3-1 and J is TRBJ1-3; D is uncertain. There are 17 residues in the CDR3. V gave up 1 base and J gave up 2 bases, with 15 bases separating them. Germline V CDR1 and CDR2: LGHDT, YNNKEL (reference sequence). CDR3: CASSQGISLGPGNTIYF. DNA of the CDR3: TGTGCCAGCAGCCAAGGAATCTCGTTGGGCCCTGGAAACACCATATATTTT.

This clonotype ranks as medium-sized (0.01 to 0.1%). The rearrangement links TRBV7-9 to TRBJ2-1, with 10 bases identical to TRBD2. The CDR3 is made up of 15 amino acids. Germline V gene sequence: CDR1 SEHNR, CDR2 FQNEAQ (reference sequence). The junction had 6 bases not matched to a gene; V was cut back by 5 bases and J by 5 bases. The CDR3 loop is CASSPPSGSDNEQFF. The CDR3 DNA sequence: TGTGCCAGCAGCCCTCCTAGCGGGAGCGACAATGAGCAGTTCTTC.

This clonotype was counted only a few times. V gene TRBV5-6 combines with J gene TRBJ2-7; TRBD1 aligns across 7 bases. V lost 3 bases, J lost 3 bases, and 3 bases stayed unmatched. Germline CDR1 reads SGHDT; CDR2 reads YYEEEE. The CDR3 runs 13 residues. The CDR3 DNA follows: TGTGCCAGCAGCTGGGGGACAGACTACGAGCAGTACTTC. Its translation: CASSWGTDYEQYF. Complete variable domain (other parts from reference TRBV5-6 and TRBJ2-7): DAGVTQSPTHLIKTRGQQVTLRCSPKSGHDTVSWYQQALGQGPQFIFQYYEEEERQRGNFPDRFSGHQFPNYSSELNVNALLLGDSALYLCASSWGTDYEQYFGPGTRLTVT.

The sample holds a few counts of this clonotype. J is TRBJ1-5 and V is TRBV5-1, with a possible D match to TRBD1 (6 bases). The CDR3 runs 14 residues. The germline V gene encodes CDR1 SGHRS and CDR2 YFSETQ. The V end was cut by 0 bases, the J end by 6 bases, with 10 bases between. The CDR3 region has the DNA TGCGCCAGCAGCTTGGACAGGGCTAGTCAGCCCCAGCATTTT. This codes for CASSLDRASQPQHF.

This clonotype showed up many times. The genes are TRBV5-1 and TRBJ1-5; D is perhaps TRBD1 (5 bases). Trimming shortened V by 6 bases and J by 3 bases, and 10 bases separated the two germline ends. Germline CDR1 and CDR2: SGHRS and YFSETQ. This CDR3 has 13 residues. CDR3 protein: CASTQGPNQPQHF. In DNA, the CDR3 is TGCGCCAGCACTCAGGGACCCAATCAGCCCCAGCATTTT.

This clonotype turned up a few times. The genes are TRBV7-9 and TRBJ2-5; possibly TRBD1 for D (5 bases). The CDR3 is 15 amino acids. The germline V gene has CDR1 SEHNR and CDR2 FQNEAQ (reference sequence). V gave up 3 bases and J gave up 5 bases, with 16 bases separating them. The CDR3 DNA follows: TGTGCCAGCAGCTTCTCAACCAAGGGGCCTGAGACCCAGTACTTC. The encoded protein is CASSFSTKGPETQYF.

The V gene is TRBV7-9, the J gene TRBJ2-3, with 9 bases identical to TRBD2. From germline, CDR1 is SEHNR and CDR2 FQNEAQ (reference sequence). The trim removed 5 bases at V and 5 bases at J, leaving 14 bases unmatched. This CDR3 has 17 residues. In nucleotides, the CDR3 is TGTGCCAGCAGCGCCCCCCCTAGCGGGATCGGTGAAGATACGCAGTATTTT. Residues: CASSAPPSGIGEDTQYF.

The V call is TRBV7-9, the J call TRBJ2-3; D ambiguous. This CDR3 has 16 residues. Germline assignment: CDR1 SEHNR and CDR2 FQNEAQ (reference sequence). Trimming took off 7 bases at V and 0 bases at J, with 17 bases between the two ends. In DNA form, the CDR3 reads TGTGCCAGCACCGTCGTCGGATATTCTAGCACAGATACGCAGTATTTT. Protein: CASTVVGYSSTDTQYF.

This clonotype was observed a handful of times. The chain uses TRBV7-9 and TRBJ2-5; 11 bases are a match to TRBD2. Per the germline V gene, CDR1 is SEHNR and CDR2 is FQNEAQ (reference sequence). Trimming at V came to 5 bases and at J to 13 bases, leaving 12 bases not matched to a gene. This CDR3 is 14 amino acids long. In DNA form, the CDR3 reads TGTGCCAGCAGCCGACCGGGACTAGCGGTACCGCTGTACTTC. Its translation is CASSRPGLAVPLYF. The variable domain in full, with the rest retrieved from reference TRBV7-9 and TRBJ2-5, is DTGVSQNPRHKITKRGQNVTFRCDPISEHNRLYWYRQTLGQGPEFLTYFQNEAQLEKSRLLSDRFSAERPKGSFSTLEIQRTEQGDSAMYLCASSRPGLAVPLYFGPGTRLLVL.

CDR3 sequence (DNA): TGCGCCAGCAGCCCCTGGACAGGGGGAAATGAGCAGTTCTTC. Its protein is CASSPWTGGNEQFF. The genes are TRBV5-1 and TRBJ2-1; 10 nucleotides match TRBD1. This CDR3 has 14 amino acids. CDR1 and CDR2 from the germline V gene are SGHRS and YFSETQ. V was clipped by 4 bases and J by 7 bases; unmatched bases: 5.

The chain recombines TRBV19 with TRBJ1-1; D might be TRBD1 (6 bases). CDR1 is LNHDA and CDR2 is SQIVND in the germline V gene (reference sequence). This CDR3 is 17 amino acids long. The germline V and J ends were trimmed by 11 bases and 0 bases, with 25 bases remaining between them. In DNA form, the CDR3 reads TGTGCCGACCCCCGGGGGGCAGGGCAGACTATGAACACTGAAGCTTTCTTT. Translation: CADPRGAGQTMNTEAFF.

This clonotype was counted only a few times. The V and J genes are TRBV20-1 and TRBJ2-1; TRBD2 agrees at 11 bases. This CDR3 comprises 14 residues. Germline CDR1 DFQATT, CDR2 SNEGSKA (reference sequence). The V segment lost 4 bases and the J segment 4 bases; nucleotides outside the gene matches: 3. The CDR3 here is CSANLAGGYNEQFF. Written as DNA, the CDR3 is TGCAGTGCTAATCTAGCGGGGGGTTACAATGAGCAGTTCTTC.

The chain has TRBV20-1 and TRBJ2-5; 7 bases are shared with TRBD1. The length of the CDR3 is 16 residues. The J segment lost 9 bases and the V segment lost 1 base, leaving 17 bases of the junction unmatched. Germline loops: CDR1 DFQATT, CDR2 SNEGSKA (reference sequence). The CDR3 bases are TGCAGTGCTAGAGGGGTAGGGGGCGGATCCTTTAATCCCCAGTACTTC. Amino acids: CSARGVGGGSFNPQYF.